A selection of T cell receptor beta chains follows, all from one sample in a study of shared T cell receptors in the human thymus. The table came from immunoSEQ multiplex PCR; TCRdb's copy has only in-frame clones and leaves some out. The sample carries some 700,000 clones, roughly 85% recorded once. These data also formed part of another study, on human thymus T cells.

The specimen sequenced was thymocytes. The receptor source for this set is a girl under two years old with a congenital heart defect. Both conserved end residues are part of each CDR3. The D gene is left open where the match is weak. The listing skips clone size in some rows; elsewhere it reads once, few, many or a size class.

size: -; D: TRBD1; J: TRBJ1-2; V: TRBV13; DNA: TGTGCCAGCAGCCCCGGACAGGGGGTGTTGTATGGCTACACCTTC; CDR3: CASSPGQGVLYGYTF
size: -; D: -; J: TRBJ2-6; V: TRBV7-8; DNA: TGTGCCAGCAGCCGGCGGGTGCCTGGGGCCAACGTCCTGACTTTC; CDR3: CASSRRVPGANVLTF
size: -; D: TRBD2; J: TRBJ2-7; V: TRBV25-1; DNA: TGTGCCAGCAGTGGCGGGGGGGGGCACCCAAACTCCTACGAGCAGTACTTC; CDR3: CASSGGGGHPNSYEQYF
size: -; D: TRBD1; J: TRBJ2-7; V: TRBV5-6; DNA: TGTGCCAGCTGTCAGGGGGCCCGATCCTACGAGCAGTACTTC; CDR3: CASCQGARSYEQYF
size: -; D: TRBD1; J: TRBJ2-2; V: TRBV28; DNA: TGTGCCAGCAGTTCGGGACAGGGGGACACCGGGGAGCTGTTTTTT; CDR3: CASSSGQGDTGELFF
size: -; D: TRBD1; J: TRBJ1-5; V: TRBV27; DNA: TGTGCCAGCAGTGCCCAGACAGGGGTAATAAATCAGCCCCAGCATTTT; CDR3: CASSAQTGVINQPQHF
size: -; D: -; J: TRBJ2-7; V: TRBV7-6; DNA: TGTGCCAGCAGCCCGCAGGGACTGATCTCCTACGAGCAGTACTTC; CDR3: CASSPQGLISYEQYF
size: -; D: -; J: TRBJ1-1; V: TRBV25-1; DNA: TGTGCCAGCAGTGATCGTCCCCAACATGAAGCTTTCTTT; CDR3: CASSDRPQHEAFF
size: -; D: -; J: TRBJ1-1; V: TRBV27; DNA: TGTGCCAGCAGTTTATCGTCGCCGGGGAGGGAAACTGAAGCTTTCTTT; CDR3: CASSLSSPGRETEAFF
size: few; D: TRBD1; J: TRBJ2-5; V: TRBV9; DNA: TGTGCCAGCAGCGATGGCAGGGGGCGAGAGACCCAGTACTTC; CDR3: CASSDGRGRETQYF
size: -; D: -; J: TRBJ2-6; V: TRBV27; DNA: TGTGCCAGCCGGTTTCGGGACACCTCGCTCTCTGGGGCCAACGTCCTGACTTTC; CDR3: CASRFRDTSLSGANVLTF